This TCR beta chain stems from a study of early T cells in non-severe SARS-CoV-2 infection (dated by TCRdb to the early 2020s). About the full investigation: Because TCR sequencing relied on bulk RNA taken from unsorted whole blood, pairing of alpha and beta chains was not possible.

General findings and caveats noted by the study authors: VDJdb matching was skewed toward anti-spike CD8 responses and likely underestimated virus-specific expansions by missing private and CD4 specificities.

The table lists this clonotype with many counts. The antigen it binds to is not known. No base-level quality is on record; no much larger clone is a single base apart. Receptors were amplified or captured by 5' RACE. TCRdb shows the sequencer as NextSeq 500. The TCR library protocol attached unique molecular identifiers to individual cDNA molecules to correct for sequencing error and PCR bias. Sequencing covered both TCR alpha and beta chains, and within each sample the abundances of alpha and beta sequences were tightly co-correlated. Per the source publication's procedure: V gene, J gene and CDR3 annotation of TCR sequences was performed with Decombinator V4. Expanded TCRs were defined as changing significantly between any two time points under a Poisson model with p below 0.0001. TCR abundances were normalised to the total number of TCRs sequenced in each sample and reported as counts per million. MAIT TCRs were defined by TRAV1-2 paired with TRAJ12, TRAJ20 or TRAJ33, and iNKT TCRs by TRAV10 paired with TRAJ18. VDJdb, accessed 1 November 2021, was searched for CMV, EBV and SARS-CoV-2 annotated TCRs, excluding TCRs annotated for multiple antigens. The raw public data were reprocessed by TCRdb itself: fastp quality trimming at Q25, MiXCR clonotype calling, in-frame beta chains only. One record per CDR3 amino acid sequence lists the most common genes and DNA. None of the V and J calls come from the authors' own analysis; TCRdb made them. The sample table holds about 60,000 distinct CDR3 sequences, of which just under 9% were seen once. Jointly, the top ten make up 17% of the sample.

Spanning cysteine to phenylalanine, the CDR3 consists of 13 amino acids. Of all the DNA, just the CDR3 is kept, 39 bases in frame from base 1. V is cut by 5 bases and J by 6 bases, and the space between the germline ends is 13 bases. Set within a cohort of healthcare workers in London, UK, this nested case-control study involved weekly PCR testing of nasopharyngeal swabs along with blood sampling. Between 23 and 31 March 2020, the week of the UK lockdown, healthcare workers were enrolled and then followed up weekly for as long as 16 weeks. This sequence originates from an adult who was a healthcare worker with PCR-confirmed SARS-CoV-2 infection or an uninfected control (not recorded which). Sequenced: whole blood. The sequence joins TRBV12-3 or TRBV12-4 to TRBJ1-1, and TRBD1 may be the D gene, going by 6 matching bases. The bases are TGTGCCAGCAGTCTGGGGGGGCTACCTGAAGCTTTCTTT. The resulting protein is CASSLGGLPEAFF.